These 25 T cell receptor beta chains share one sample of origin, sequenced in a study of a mutant IDH1 vaccine in newly diagnosed glioma. Their recognized antigens are unknown. Clones were sequenced by immunoSEQ multiplex PCR, and TCRdb holds only the in-frame ones, with some missing. The sample shows 69,000 or so clones, 85% to 90% of them seen only once. The time point denotes: week 35, safety follow-up. Doses comprised 300 ug of mutant IDH1 20-mer peptide each, plus topical imiquimod. The material sequenced was PBMCs, taken from a glioma patient whose treatment included an IDH1 peptide vaccine. The receptors shown here come from a man aged 30-40 years with glioma.

This clone was recorded a few times. The chain links TRBV10-1 to TRBJ1-2; D might be TRBD1 (6 bases). Germline V gives CDR1 WNHNN, CDR2 SYGVQD (reference sequence). V was shortened by 5 bases and J by 3 bases, with 10 bases between the two germline ends. This CDR3 has 13 residues. As DNA, the CDR3 is TGCGCCAGCAGTCCCGGGACACACTATGGCTACACCTTC. Amino acid sequence: CASSPGTHYGYTF.

This sequence joins TRBV14 and TRBJ1-2; D might be TRBD1 (5 bases). Trimming shortened V by 4 bases and J by 3 bases, and 18 bases separated the two germline ends. Per germline, CDR1 SGHDN and CDR2 FVKESK. The CDR3 covers 16 residues. CDR3 protein: CASSRNTWVGDYGYTF. The CDR3, as DNA: TGTGCCAGCAGCCGCAACACATGGGTGGGGGACTATGGCTACACCTTC.

This chain links TRBV6-6 with TRBJ2-7; 13 nucleotides match TRBD2. This CDR3 comprises 15 residues. V gave up 5 bases and J gave up 5 bases; unmatched junction bases: 6. CDR1 MNHNY and CDR2 SVGAGI come from the germline V gene (reference sequence). The CDR3 region is CASSVRLAGGDEQYF. The CDR3 DNA sequence: TGTGCCAGCAGTGTGAGACTAGCGGGGGGTGACGAGCAGTACTTC.

The chain couples TRBV19 to TRBJ1-5; the D is unclear. Germline V gives CDR1 LNHDA, CDR2 SQIVND (reference sequence). V shed 6 bases and J shed 0 bases, with 12 bases lying between them. The CDR3 is made up of 15 amino acids. The CDR3 DNA follows: TGTGCCAGTAGGGTGGGCAGATATAGCAATCAGCCCCAGCATTTT. Translated: CASRVGRYSNQPQHF.

V gene TRBV21-1 combines with J gene TRBJ1-5. TRBV21-1 is termed a pseudogene. The CDR3 consists of 18 residues. The CDR3 loop is CASSKIKSMGFYLQPQHF. In DNA, the CDR3 is TGTGCCAGCAGCAAAATAAAGTCCATGGGGTTCTACTTACAGCCCCAGCATTTT.

The chain employs TRBV19 and TRBJ1-1; no firm D call. V was trimmed by 1 base and J by 1 base, leaving 16 bases between them. This CDR3 contains 17 residues. Germline V gene lookup returns CDR1 LNHDA and CDR2 SQIVND (reference sequence). The CDR3 sequence is CASSIARLGPTNTEAFF. The CDR3 DNA is TGTGCCAGTAGTATAGCTCGTTTAGGACCGACGAACACTGAAGCTTTCTTT. Filled out from reference TRBV19 and TRBJ1-1, the complete variable domain reads DGGITQSPKYLFRKEGQNVTLSCEQNLNHDAMYWYRQDPGQGLRLIYYSQIVNDFQKGDIAEGYSVSREKKESFPLTVTSAQKNPTAFYLCASSIARLGPTNTEAFFGQGTRLTVV.

The rearrangement uses TRBV28 and TRBJ1-5; D unclear. Germline V gene lookup returns CDR1 MDHEN and CDR2 SYDVKM. The V end lost 3 bases, the J end lost 3 bases, and 6 bases lay between the germline ends. There are 13 residues in the CDR3. CDR3 residues: CASSFVVNQPQHF. As DNA, the CDR3 is TGTGCCAGCAGTTTTGTCGTCAATCAGCCCCAGCATTTT.

The CDR3 region has the DNA TGTGCCAGCAGCCCCGCCGGCACCGGGGAGCTGTTTTTT. Its translation is CASSPAGTGELFF. J is TRBJ2-2 and V is TRBV5-5; D is ambiguous. Deletions cut 4 bases from V and 4 bases from J, with 8 bases between. Germline V gene lookup returns CDR1 SGHKS and CDR2 YYEKEE (reference sequence). This CDR3 contains 13 residues.

This chain joins TRBV5-4 and TRBJ2-3; 7 bases fit TRBD2. From germline, CDR1 is SGHNT and CDR2 YYREEE (reference sequence). V lost 4 bases to trimming and J lost 4 bases; unmatched junction nucleotides: 12. The CDR3 sequence is 16 residues long. CDR3: CASSPLGGIQSDTQYF. The DNA for the CDR3 is TGTGCCAGCAGCCCCCTCGGGGGGATTCAGTCAGATACGCAGTATTTT.

The chain has TRBV29-1 and TRBJ2-2; TRBD1 aligns across 8 bases. The germline V gene has CDR1 SQVTM and CDR2 ANQGSEA. This CDR3 region has 14 residues. With 7 bases clipped from V and 6 bases from J, the junction kept 10 bases outside the gene matches. CDR3 nucleotide sequence: TGCAGCGCCAAACGACAGGGGATAGCCGGGGAGCTGTTTTTT. This sequence encodes CSAKRQGIAGELFF.

The CDR3 DNA reads as TGTGCCAGCTCATTGGCCCAAGAGACCCAGTACTTC. It codes for CASSLAQETQYF. The chain combines TRBV18 with TRBJ2-5, with D uncertain. This CDR3 region has 12 residues. Germline V lookup: CDR1 KGHSH, CDR2 LQKENI. Between the trimmed V and J ends, which lost 5 bases and 1 base, there was a span of 5 bases.

This chain joins TRBV30 and TRBJ1-2; D unclear. CDR1 GTSNPN and CDR2 SVGIG come from the germline V gene (reference sequence). V lost 8 bases, J lost 6 bases, and 13 bases lay in between. The CDR3 contains 11 residues. The CDR3 DNA reads as TGTGCCCCTACACGTTCGGATGGCTACACCTTC. Amino acid sequence: CAPTRSDGYTF. The full variable domain, rest sourced from reference TRBV30 and TRBJ1-2, is SQTIHQWPATLVQPVGSPLSLECTVEGTSNPNLYWYRQAAGRGLQLLFYSVGIGQISSEVPQNLSASRPQDRQFILSSKKLLLSDSGFYLCAPTRSDGYTFGSGTRLTVV.

This clone was found once. The chain recombines TRBV28 with TRBJ2-1; D possibly corresponds to TRBD1 (6 bases). CDR1 MDHEN and CDR2 SYDVKM come from the germline V gene. Trimming pared 6 bases from V and 10 bases from J, leaving 16 bases between. This CDR3 is 13 amino acids long. Here the CDR3 reads CASRRPRGGEQFF. The CDR3 nucleotides read TGTGCCAGCAGACGCCCCAGGGGCGGCGAGCAGTTCTTC.

The gene calls are TRBV29-1 and TRBJ2-5; no clear D gene. With the DNA end fitting TRBJ2-7 better, the J assignment may be wrong. Germline values: CDR1 SQVTM, CDR2 ANQGSEA. This CDR3 is built from 13 residues. The CDR3 here is CSVRVGASYEQYF. CDR3 sequence (DNA): TGCAGCGTTCGGGTGGGCGCCTCCTACGAGCAGTACTTC.

A note on this clone: The sample carries other DNA sequences with the same CDR3. The rearrangement uses TRBV27 and TRBJ2-7; 11 nucleotides match TRBD1. CDR3 length: 13 residues. The V and J ends lost 3 bases and 7 bases, in that order; junction bases with no gene match: 2. Germline V gene lookup returns CDR1 MNHEY and CDR2 SMNVEV (reference sequence). This CDR3 is CASSFGQGAEQYF. The DNA of the CDR3 is TGTGCCAGCAGTTTTGGACAGGGGGCGGAGCAGTACTTC.

This rearrangement joins TRBV6-1 to TRBJ1-5; 10 nucleotides match TRBD1. CDR3 length equals 15 residues. Germline V CDR1 and CDR2: MNHNS, SASEGT. The junction had 18 bases not matched to a gene; V was cut back by 11 bases and J by 11 bases. The CDR3 sequence: CASFSTGGAWGAQHF. The CDR3 coding sequence is TGTGCCTCCTTTTCGACAGGGGGCGCGTGGGGAGCCCAGCATTTT.

The rearrangement uses TRBV4-2 and TRBJ1-5; D gene uncertain. V lost 1 base, J lost 0 bases, and 7 bases lay in between. The CDR3 extends over 15 amino acids. Per germline, CDR1 LGHNA and CDR2 YNFKEQ. The CDR3 reads CASSQAGNSNQPQHF. Written as DNA, the CDR3 is TGTGCCAGCAGCCAAGCGGGGAATAGCAATCAGCCCCAGCATTTT.

This clone has a handful of counts. This sequence joins TRBV9 and TRBJ1-1; no clear D. Per germline, CDR1 SGDLS and CDR2 YYNGEE. Trimming pared 0 bases from V and 6 bases from J, leaving 9 bases between. The CDR3 runs to 13 residues. CDR3 loop: CASSVAGMAEAFF. The CDR3 DNA follows: TGTGCCAGCAGCGTAGCGGGAATGGCTGAAGCTTTCTTT.

The gene calls are TRBV30 and TRBJ1-1; possibly TRBD1 for D (5 bases). The V and J ends lost 8 bases and 4 bases respectively, with 14 bases between them. Germline V gives CDR1 GTSNPN, CDR2 SVGIG (reference sequence). The CDR3 covers 12 residues. CDR3 region: CATSEGFTEAFF. CDR3 DNA sequence: TGTGCCACGTCCGAGGGGTTCACTGAAGCTTTCTTT.

The CDR3: CASRNPRVNTEAFF. CDR3 sequence (DNA): TGTGCCAGCAGGAATCCGAGGGTTAACACTGAAGCTTTCTTT. The chain has TRBV13 and TRBJ1-1; D is unclear. V lost 6 bases and J 2 bases, leaving 13 bases between the germline ends. The CDR3 spans 14 residues. The germline CDR1 and CDR2 sequences are PRHDT and FYEKMQ (reference sequence).

The genes are TRBV28 and TRBJ1-2; 9 bases map to TRBD1. This CDR3 has 14 amino acids. Per the germline V gene, CDR1 is MDHEN and CDR2 is SYDVKM. The ends lost 7 bases at V and 5 bases at J; junction bases unmatched: 8. Here the CDR3 DNA reads TGTGCCAGCATTCCACAGGGGGCATGGTATGGCTACACCTTC. Protein: CASIPQGAWYGYTF.

The rearrangement links TRBV18 to TRBJ1-1; possibly TRBD1 for D (6 bases). The CDR3 length is 16 residues. Germline V CDR1 and CDR2: KGHSH, LQKENI. Trimming took 2 bases from V and 4 from J, leaving 17 bases between them. In DNA, the CDR3 is TGTGCCAGCTCACCAGGCGTATTAGGGGGGGTCACTGAAGCTTTCTTT. It yields the protein CASSPGVLGGVTEAFF. Using reference TRBV18 and TRBJ1-1 for the parts outside the CDR3, the full variable domain is NAGVMQNPRHLVRRRGQEARLRCSPMKGHSHVYWYRQLPEEGLKFMVYLQKENIIDESGMPKERFSAEFPKEGPSILRIQQVVRGDSAAYFCASSPGVLGGVTEAFFGQGTRLTVV.

The J gene is TRBJ2-2, the V gene TRBV7-9, with D perhaps being TRBD1 or TRBD2 (5 bases each). V lost 3 bases to trimming and J lost 7 bases, with 12 bases between them. CDR3 length: 14 residues. CDR1 and CDR2 (germline): SEHNR, FQNEAQ (reference sequence). In nucleotides, the CDR3 is TGTGCCAGCAGCTTCTCTCGGGGCAGCGGGGAGCTGTTTTTT. Protein product: CASSFSRGSGELFF.

The CDR3 spells CASSQVWTTGADTQYF. CDR3 nucleotide sequence: TGCGCCAGCAGCCAAGTTTGGACAACGGGAGCAGATACGCAGTATTTT. This sequence joins TRBV4-1 and TRBJ2-3, with D tentatively TRBD2 (6 bases). CDR1 is MGHRA, CDR2 YSYEKL, per germline. The V and J ends lost 1 base and 4 bases respectively, with 15 bases between them. The CDR3 is 16 amino acids.

Turning to this clone: One end of the junction is discordant with germline, which a read error may explain. Other DNA sequences in this sample translate to the same CDR3. The rearrangement uses TRBV10-3 and TRBJ2-7; no reliable D call. This CDR3 has 14 residues. Germline V CDR1 and CDR2: ENHRY, SYGVKD. The CDR3 region is CAISVSPASYEQYF. The CDR3 nucleotides are TGTGCCATCAGTGTGTCGCCCGCGTCCTACGAGCAGTACTTT.